This T cell receptor beta chain was recorded in a study of OX40 agonist ivuxolimab in advanced cancers. Study overall: At 0.01 to 10 mg/kg, ivuxolimab was administered intravenously to patients every 2 weeks. The study's findings and limits: There were, on average, more expanded clones in CD8+ T cells than in CD4+. Clonal expansion from baseline to week 6 occurred in both CD4+ and CD8+ T cells.

Clones were read by immunoSEQ multiplex PCR, and TCRdb kept only the in-frame ones, dropping some. The table shows about 46,000 clones, with more than 80% occurring only once. Note on this clone: What it binds is not known.

V lost 9 bases and J 2 bases, leaving 9 bases between the germline ends. In germline, CDR1 is SGHTS, CDR2 YDEGEE. The CDR3 runs 13 residues. This sample comprised CD4+ or CD8+ T cells sorted from blood, obtained in a trial of the OX40 agonist ivuxolimab. The sequence came from an adult with an advanced solid tumor such as melanoma, head and neck, liver or kidney cancer. V gene TRBV5-8 combines with J gene TRBJ1-6; TRBD1 might be the D (5 bases). The CDR3 here is CATGTPYNSPLHF. CDR3 nucleotides: TGTGCCACTGGGACTCCCTATAATTCACCCCTCCACTTT.